This T cell receptor (beta chain) was profiled in a study of shared clonotypes between healthy human individuals. The CDR3 extends over 16 amino acids. From germline, CDR1 is LNHDA and CDR2 SQIVND (reference sequence). The V gene lost 3 bases and the J gene lost 2 bases, with 13 bases spanning the gap. Sequenced by immunoSEQ multiplex PCR; TCRdb stores in-frame clones only, minus some. This sample yields roughly 2.5 million clones, of which 90% to 95% are seen a single time; more than 0.12% belongs to the top ten. The chain employs TRBV19 and TRBJ2-2; D is perhaps TRBD2 (6 bases). Sequenced sample: naive CD4+ T cells sorted from blood. Subset indicated: CD45RA+ positively selected. This sequence originates from a man aged 18 to 35 in good health. The CDR3 loop is CASSITRESNTGELFF. The CDR3 DNA reads TGTGCCAGTAGTATCACCCGGGAGAGCAACACCGGGGAGCTGTTTTTT.